Presented here are 26 T cell receptor beta chains from one specimen sequenced in a study of cytomegalovirus exposure and HLA in healthy donors (dated by TCRdb to 2015 to 2018). The receptor library was made with the immunoSEQ multiplex PCR assay. For the multiplex PCR, a mixture combining 60 forward primers for TCR Vbeta segments and 13 reverse primers for TCR Jbeta segments was used. Held by TCRdb, this immuneACCESS table contains in-frame sequences only and omits some clones. Under half of the omission traces to an unresolved V gene where checked; the cause of the rest is unknown. Present in this sample are under 200,000 clones, 87% of which were seen just once. About 1.1% of the sample is in the top ten clones. Sequencing was carried out using PBMCs. The receptors shown here come from a boy between 2 and 15 years old in good health and CMV-seronegative.

The chain carries TRBV10-1 and TRBJ2-1, with 9 bases lining up with TRBD2. V was clipped by 0 bases and J by 8 bases; unmatched bases: 8. CDR3 length: 16 amino acids. The germline CDR1 and CDR2 sequences are WNHNN and SYGVQD (reference sequence). Here the CDR3 DNA reads TGCGCCAGCAGTGAGTCTCCTAGCGGGGCATCTCATGAGCAGTTCTTC. Translation gives CASSESPSGASHEQFF.

This sequence joins TRBV5-3 and TRBJ2-4; no clear D gene. TRBV5-3 is treated as an ORF (open reading frame) with a function not yet certain. The CDR3 length is 15 residues. Trimming pared 2 bases from V and 1 base from J, leaving 10 bases between. This chain's CDR3 is CARSFPSPAKNIQYF. The CDR3 nucleotides read TGTGCCAGAAGCTTCCCTAGTCCGGCCAAAAACATTCAGTACTTC.

The CDR3 nucleotides are TGTGCCAGCAGTTTGCAGGGATTTGACGGGGAGCTGTTTTTT. Protein product: CASSLQGFDGELFF. This chain connects TRBV28 to TRBJ2-2; TRBD1 might be the D (5 bases). The CDR3 loop spans 14 amino acids. Germline V lookup: CDR1 MDHEN, CDR2 SYDVKM. Trimming shortened V by 3 bases and J by 7 bases, and 12 bases separated the two germline ends.

Only one count was recorded for this clone. The genes are TRBV7-9 and TRBJ2-7; D call uncertain. Looked up from germline, CDR1 is SEHNR and CDR2 is FQNEAQ (reference sequence). The CDR3 extends over 12 amino acids. V gave up 3 bases and J gave up 4 bases, with 7 bases separating them. In nucleotides, the CDR3 is TGTGCCAGCAGCTTCGACTTTTACGAGCAGTACTTC. It translates to CASSFDFYEQYF.

The chain has TRBV11-2 and TRBJ2-5; D possibly corresponds to TRBD1 (6 bases). Germline V lookup: CDR1 SGHAT, CDR2 FQNNGV. CDR3 size: 14 residues. The V gene lost 0 bases and the J gene lost 5 bases, with 10 bases spanning the gap. The CDR3 nucleotides read TGTGCCAGCAGCTTAGACAGGGGTTGGGAGACCCAGTACTTC. Translation: CASSLDRGWETQYF.

V gene TRBV18 combines with J gene TRBJ2-1, with 7 bases that match TRBD1. This CDR3 has 15 residues. CDR1 is KGHSH, CDR2 LQKENI, per germline. With 3 bases clipped from V and 8 bases from J, the junction kept 10 bases outside the gene matches. The CDR3 protein is CASSPSGQLYDEQFF. The CDR3 DNA reads as TGTGCCAGCTCACCCTCGGGACAGCTTTACGATGAGCAGTTCTTC.

This chain connects TRBV7-6 to TRBJ2-7; D remains unclear. The V gene lost 5 bases and the J gene lost 0 bases, with 11 bases spanning the gap. CDR1 SGHVS and CDR2 FNYEAQ come from the germline V gene. The CDR3 is 14 amino acids. DNA for the CDR3: TGTGCCAGCAGCCCCACGGAGAGCTCCTACGAGCAGTACTTC. This gives the protein CASSPTESSYEQYF.

CDR3 coding DNA: TGTGCCAGCAGCTTGATCCATCCGAGACTAGCGGGGATTTACAATGAGCAGTTCTTC. This translates into CASSLIHPRLAGIYNEQFF. The chain joins TRBV5-6 to TRBJ2-1; 11 bases are a match to TRBD2. Germline V gene sequence: CDR1 SGHDT, CDR2 YYEEEE. The CDR3 spans 19 residues. With V trimmed by 1 base and J by 4 bases, 13 bases remained unmatched.

The rearrangement joins TRBV28 to TRBJ1-2; TRBD1 agrees at 9 bases. V lost 3 bases, J lost 6 bases, and 14 bases stayed unmatched. The germline V gene encodes CDR1 MDHEN and CDR2 SYDVKM. The CDR3 is 17 amino acids. In DNA form, the CDR3 reads TGTGCCAGCAGTTTGGATCCGGGACAGGGCCTAGATCATGGCTACACCTTC. Translation gives CASSLDPGQGLDHGYTF.

The chain joins TRBV6-1 to TRBJ2-1, with D perhaps TRBD1 (6 bases). V was trimmed by 3 bases and J by 3 bases, leaving 9 bases between them. The CDR3 spans 14 residues. From germline, CDR1 is MNHNS and CDR2 SASEGT. The CDR3 DNA is TGTGCCAGCAGTGACACAGGGATCTACAATGAGCAGTTCTTC. It yields the protein CASSDTGIYNEQFF.

The rearrangement links TRBV29-1 to TRBJ1-5; 7 bases agree with TRBD1. Germline CDR1 SQVTM, CDR2 ANQGSEA. J gave up 0 bases and V 6 bases, and 5 bases lay outside the gene matches. The CDR3 covers 14 residues. CDR3 coding DNA: TGCAGCGTGAGACAGGGTAATAGCAATCAGCCCCAGCATTTT. This gives the protein CSVRQGNSNQPQHF. Together with reference TRBV29-1 and TRBJ1-5, the CDR3 gives the full variable domain: SAVISQKPSRDICQRGTSLTIQCQVDSQVTMMFWYRQQPGQSLTLIATANQGSEATYESGFVIDKFPISRPNLTFSTLTVSNMSPEDSSIYLCSVRQGNSNQPQHFGDGTRLSIL.

The genes are TRBV28 and TRBJ2-5; unclear D gene. The J call is uncertain, as TRBJ2-7 better fits the DNA end. The length of the CDR3 is 14 residues. The germline V gene encodes CDR1 MDHEN and CDR2 SYDVKM. The CDR3 here is CASSLRRMMGEQYF. The CDR3 DNA sequence: TGTGCCAGCAGTTTAAGACGGATGATGGGCGAGCAGTACTTC.

The count of this clone is one. The chain combines TRBV2 with TRBJ2-7, with 10 bases fitting TRBD2. Losses at the gene ends were 3 bases for V and 1 base for J; bases not matched to a gene: 12. The CDR3 runs to 18 residues. Germline CDR1 is SNHLY and CDR2 is FYNNEI. The CDR3 bases are TGTGCCAGCAGTGACGTAGCTAGCGGGAGAACCCTATCCTACGAGCAGTACTTC. Translating it yields CASSDVASGRTLSYEQYF.

V usage is TRBV7-9 and J usage is TRBJ2-7; possibly TRBD1 for D (6 bases). V dropped 6 bases and J dropped 3 bases, with 12 bases sitting between them. The germline CDR1 and CDR2 sequences are SEHNR and FQNEAQ (reference sequence). The CDR3 extends over 13 amino acids. This chain's CDR3 is CASSQDRNYEQYF. The CDR3 DNA follows: TGTGCCAGCAGTCAAGACAGGAACTACGAGCAGTACTTC.

V gene TRBV30 combines with J gene TRBJ1-2, with 7 positions matching TRBD1. Germline lookup yields CDR1 GTSNPN and CDR2 SVGIG (reference sequence). This CDR3 spans 15 amino acids. V was clipped by 0 bases and J by 8 bases; unmatched bases: 12. CDR3 loop: CAWSVGDSNTQGYTF. The CDR3 region has the DNA TGTGCCTGGAGTGTAGGGGACAGCAACACCCAGGGCTACACCTTC. The variable domain in full, completed from reference TRBV30 and TRBJ1-2, reads SQTIHQWPATLVQPVGSPLSLECTVEGTSNPNLYWYRQAAGRGLQLLFYSVGIGQISSEVPQNLSASRPQDRQFILSSKKLLLSDSGFYLCAWSVGDSNTQGYTFGSGTRLTVV.

This clone turned up a few times. CDR3 bases: TGTGCCAGCAGCTTGACAGGGGTGAACACTGAAGCTTTCTTT. Translation gives CASSLTGVNTEAFF. J is TRBJ1-1 and V is TRBV5-8; TRBD1 agrees at 7 bases. With V trimmed by 1 base and J by 0 bases, 0 bases remained unmatched. The CDR3 is 14 residues long. In germline, CDR1 is SGHTS, CDR2 YDEGEE.

The chain has TRBV7-2 and TRBJ2-7; 7 bases line up with TRBD2. The CDR3 length is 15 residues. J was trimmed by 0 bases and V by 2 bases; bases with no gene match: 4. Germline V gives CDR1 SGHTA, CDR2 FQGNSA. The CDR3 nucleotides read TGTGCCAGCAGCTTACTAGCGGATTACTCCTACGAGCAGTACTTC. It yields the protein CASSLLADYSYEQYF.

This clone was picked up a small number of times. Other DNA sequences of this sample code for an identical CDR3. CDR3 coding DNA: TGCGCCAGCAGCTTGCGGAGCTCCTACGAGCAGTACTTC. Its translation: CASSLRSSYEQYF. The chain recombines TRBV5-1 with TRBJ2-7; D uncertain. V was cut by 1 base and J by 0 bases, with 5 bases left in between. The CDR3 is made up of 13 amino acids. Looked up from germline, CDR1 is SGHRS and CDR2 is YFSETQ.

This clone was observed once. The chain uses TRBV7-2 and TRBJ1-1; tentative D call: TRBD1 (5 bases). V dropped 5 bases and J dropped 11 bases, with 15 bases sitting between them. Germline CDR1 is SGHTA and CDR2 is FQGNSA. The CDR3 is 12 amino acids. The CDR3 sequence: CASSNLPKGAFF. CDR3 in DNA: TGTGCCAGCAGCAACCTGCCCAAGGGGGCTTTCTTT.

The rearrangement links TRBV7-6 to TRBJ2-7, with 9 nucleotides matching TRBD2. The V segment lost 1 base and the J segment 3 bases; nucleotides outside the gene matches: 16. The germline V gene has CDR1 SGHVS and CDR2 FNYEAQ. This CDR3 region has 19 residues. The CDR3 loop is CASSLESQGAGGVYYEQYF. The CDR3 region has the DNA TGTGCCAGCAGCTTAGAGTCCCAGGGAGCGGGGGGCGTATACTACGAGCAGTACTTC.

The chain recombines TRBV10-2 with TRBJ2-1; TRBD2 aligns across 11 bases. This CDR3 contains 12 residues. V shed 3 bases, J shed 13 bases, and the junction held 2 bases outside the gene matches. Germline loops: CDR1 WSHSY, CDR2 SAAADI. The CDR3 loop reads CASSDSGRGQFF. CDR3 nucleotides: TGCGCCAGCAGTGATAGCGGGAGGGGACAGTTCTTC.

For the CDR3, the DNA is TGTGCCAGCAGTTCGACAGGGATACGACAAGAGACCCAGTACTTC. It specifies CASSSTGIRQETQYF. The chain uses TRBV6-5 and TRBJ2-5; 7 nucleotides align to TRBD1. Trimming removed 4 bases from V and 2 bases from J; junction bases left unmatched: 7. This CDR3 is 15 amino acids long. In germline, CDR1 is MNHEY, CDR2 SVGAGI.

This clone turned up a few times. The chain employs TRBV5-1 and TRBJ2-1; D unresolved. This CDR3 spans 13 amino acids. Germline V gene data show CDR1 as SGHRS and CDR2 as YFSETQ. Trimming pared 1 base from V and 4 bases from J, leaving 6 bases between. The CDR3 DNA reads TGCGCCAGCAGCTTGACAGAATACAATGAGCAGTTCTTC. Its protein is CASSLTEYNEQFF.

This rearrangement joins TRBV9 to TRBJ1-2, with a tentative D call TRBD1 (6 bases). The CDR3 is made up of 14 amino acids. Trimming took 2 bases from V and 8 from J, leaving 16 bases between them. CDR1 is SGDLS and CDR2 is YYNGEE in the germline V gene. The CDR3 sequence is CASSVDTGIIGYTF. The CDR3 DNA sequence: TGTGCCAGCAGCGTCGATACAGGGATTATAGGCTACACCTTC.

The chain employs TRBV4-1 and TRBJ2-3; D is uncertain. Germline V lookup: CDR1 MGHRA, CDR2 YSYEKL. V was pared by 4 bases and J by 7 bases, with 9 bases between. CDR3 size: 12 residues. The CDR3 nucleotides are TGCGCCAGCAGCCTCCCACAAAATACGCAGTATTTT. It specifies CASSLPQNTQYF.

The rearrangement links TRBV28 to TRBJ2-7, with 8 nucleotides matching TRBD2. The CDR3 is 14 amino acids. The V gene end was trimmed by 6 bases and the J gene end by 2 bases; junction bases not matched to a gene: 6. Germline V gene data show CDR1 as MDHEN and CDR2 as SYDVKM. The CDR3 reads CASSHREGTYEQYF. CDR3 coding DNA: TGTGCCAGCAGCCACCGGGAGGGGACCTACGAGCAGTACTTC.